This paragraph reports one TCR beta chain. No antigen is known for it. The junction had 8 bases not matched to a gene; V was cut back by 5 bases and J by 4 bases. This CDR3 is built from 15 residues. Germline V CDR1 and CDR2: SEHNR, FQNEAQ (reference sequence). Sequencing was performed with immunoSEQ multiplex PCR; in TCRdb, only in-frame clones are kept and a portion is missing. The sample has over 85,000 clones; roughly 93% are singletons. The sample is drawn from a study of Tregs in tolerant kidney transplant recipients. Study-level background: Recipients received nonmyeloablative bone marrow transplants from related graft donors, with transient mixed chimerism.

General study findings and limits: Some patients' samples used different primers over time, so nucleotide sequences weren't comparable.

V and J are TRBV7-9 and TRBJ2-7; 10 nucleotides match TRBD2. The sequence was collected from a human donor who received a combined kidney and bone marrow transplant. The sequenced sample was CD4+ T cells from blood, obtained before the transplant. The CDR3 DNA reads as TGTGCCAGCAGCCTAGGAGCGGGAGGGCCGTACGAGCAGTACTTC. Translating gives CASSLGAGGPYEQYF.